The 16 T cell receptor beta chains below come from one sample, sequenced in a study of blood T cell repertoires in COVID-19. Repertoires were generated with immunoSEQ multiplex PCR, while TCRdb's copy carries only in-frame clones and drops some. This table holds hundreds of thousands of clones, approximately 89% found once. The sample consisted of PBMCs or T cells enriched from blood (not recorded which). All receptors come from a woman between 35 and 50 years old who had recovered from COVID-19.

The rearrangement joins TRBV2 to TRBJ1-1; no reliable D call. The V gene lost 8 bases and the J gene lost 1 base, with 5 bases spanning the gap. The length of the CDR3 is 11 residues. Looked up from germline, CDR1 is SNHLY and CDR2 is FYNNEI. In DNA, the CDR3 is TGTGCCAGCGGCCAGAACACTGAAGCTTTCTTT. Translating gives CASGQNTEAFF.

The genes are TRBV7-3 and TRBJ1-2, with D possibly matching TRBD1 (5 bases). The germline V and J ends were trimmed by 2 bases and 8 bases, with 12 bases remaining between them. The CDR3 runs to 13 residues. Germline V gives CDR1 SGHTA, CDR2 FQGTGA. CDR3 sequence reads: CASSLDSSLGYTF. CDR3 in DNA: TGTGCCAGCAGCTTAGACAGCTCACTCGGCTACACCTTC.

This sequence joins TRBV19 and TRBJ2-7; 8 bases are a match to TRBD2. With V trimmed by 6 bases and J by 0 bases, 4 bases remained unmatched. Germline CDR1 and CDR2: LNHDA and SQIVND (reference sequence). The CDR3 has 14 residues. The CDR3 loop reads CASRLSGTSYEQYF. The CDR3 DNA is TGTGCCAGTAGACTTAGCGGGACCTCCTACGAGCAGTACTTC. Full variable domain (missing parts from reference TRBV19 and TRBJ2-7): DGGITQSPKYLFRKEGQNVTLSCEQNLNHDAMYWYRQDPGQGLRLIYYSQIVNDFQKGDIAEGYSVSREKKESFPLTVTSAQKNPTAFYLCASRLSGTSYEQYFGPGTRLTVT.

The chain is built from TRBV28 and TRBJ2-5; the match to TRBD1 covers 7 bases. Per germline, CDR1 MDHEN and CDR2 SYDVKM. Unmatched junction bases numbered 18, after V lost 4 bases and J lost 1 base. The CDR3 is 19 residues long. CDR3 bases: TGTGCCAGCAGTTCCCCGGGGTATCAGGGGCAGGGGGTCCAAGAGACCCAGTACTTC. Residues: CASSSPGYQGQGVQETQYF.

The CDR3, as DNA: TGCGCCAGCAGCAGTAACTACCCGAACACCGGGGAGCTGTTTTTT. Its translation: CASSSNYPNTGELFF. The rearrangement links TRBV5-1 to TRBJ2-2; no definite D call. CDR3 length equals 15 residues. Germline-derived CDR1 and CDR2 are SGHRS and YFSETQ. V was cut by 4 bases and J by 0 bases, with 10 bases left in between.

The chain recombines TRBV29-1 with TRBJ2-2, with 8 nucleotides matching TRBD2. Losses at the gene ends were 1 base for V and 3 bases for J; bases not matched to a gene: 4. Germline loops: CDR1 SQVTM, CDR2 ANQGSEA. There are 15 residues in the CDR3. The CDR3 loop is CSVEAGGLYTGELFF. In nucleotides, the CDR3 is TGCAGCGTTGAAGCGGGGGGGCTGTACACCGGGGAGCTGTTTTTT.

The chain recombines TRBV24-1 with TRBJ2-1, with TRBD2 matching over 14 bases. This CDR3 spans 17 amino acids. The V gene end was trimmed by 4 bases and the J gene end by 8 bases; junction bases not matched to a gene: 9. In germline, CDR1 is KGHDR, CDR2 SFDVKD. The CDR3 nucleotides read TGTGCCACCAGTGACCCTCGACTAGCGGGGGGGCGCGATGAGCAGTTCTTC. This gives the protein CATSDPRLAGGRDEQFF.

V gene TRBV24-1 combines with J gene TRBJ2-5; 11 positions agree with TRBD2. The CDR3 covers 16 residues. Germline CDR1 is KGHDR and CDR2 is SFDVKD. With V trimmed by 4 bases and J by 3 bases, 6 bases remained unmatched. The CDR3 spells CATSDRRLAGKETQYF. CDR3 DNA sequence: TGTGCCACCAGTGACCGTCGACTAGCGGGAAAAGAGACCCAGTACTTC.

V usage is TRBV9 and J usage is TRBJ2-3; 8 nucleotides match TRBD2. The CDR3 extends over 18 amino acids. Germline lookup yields CDR1 SGDLS and CDR2 YYNGEE. V shed 0 bases, J shed 0 bases, and the junction held 9 bases outside the gene matches. In nucleotides, the CDR3 is TGTGCCAGCAGCGTAGCCGGGGGGGGTTTCCGGAGCACAGATACGCAGTATTTT. Protein: CASSVAGGGFRSTDTQYF. The full variable domain, rest sourced from reference TRBV9 and TRBJ2-3, is DSGVTQTPKHLITATGQRVTLRCSPRSGDLSVYWYQQSLDQGLQFLIQYYNGEERAKGNILERFSAQQFPDLHSELNLSSLELGDSALYFCASSVAGGGFRSTDTQYFGPGTRLTVL.

The chain joins TRBV13 to TRBJ1-1; D is unclear. Germline CDR1 reads PRHDT; CDR2 reads FYEKMQ (reference sequence). The CDR3 has 13 residues. The V and J ends lost 6 bases and 3 bases respectively, with 11 bases between them. The CDR3 coding sequence is TGTGCCAGCAGTCCCCTCGAGGACACTGAAGCTTTCTTT. This encodes CASSPLEDTEAFF.

V and J are TRBV11-1 and TRBJ1-5; no definite D call. The V gene's germline CDR1 is SGHAT and CDR2 FQDESV (reference sequence). The CDR3 sequence is 13 residues long. V was cut by 3 bases and J by 4 bases, with 7 bases left in between. The CDR3 protein is CASSLGINQPQHF. CDR3 coding DNA: TGTGCCAGCAGCTTGGGCATTAATCAGCCCCAGCATTTT.

Details on this clone: Other DNA sequences in the same sample also yield this CDR3. CDR3: CASSLQENTEAFF. The CDR3 nucleotides read TGTGCCAGCAGCCTACAGGAGAACACTGAAGCTTTCTTT. V gene TRBV7-3 combines with J gene TRBJ1-1; weak D call: TRBD1 (5 bases). Trimming shortened V by 5 bases and J by 1 base, and 8 bases separated the two germline ends. The CDR3 spans 13 residues. Germline values: CDR1 SGHTA, CDR2 FQGTGA. Drawing the rest from reference TRBV7-3 and TRBJ1-1, the complete variable domain is GAGVSQTPSNKVTEKGKYVELRCDPISGHTALYWYRQSLGQGPEFLIYFQGTGAADDSGLPNDRFFAVRPEGSVSTLKIQRTERGDSAVYLCASSLQENTEAFFGQGTRLTVV.

V and J are TRBV27 and TRBJ1-2; 8 nucleotides align to TRBD1. The CDR3 is 14 residues long. CDR1 MNHEY and CDR2 SMNVEV come from the germline V gene (reference sequence). The V segment lost 2 bases and the J segment 2 bases; nucleotides outside the gene matches: 1. In nucleotides, the CDR3 is TGTGCCAGCAGTTTAGCAGGGGGCAACTATGGCTACACCTTC. It is translated as CASSLAGGNYGYTF.

V is TRBV14 and J is TRBJ2-5, with TRBD2 matching 11 bases. Germline V CDR1 and CDR2: SGHDN, FVKESK. This CDR3 has 15 residues. V lost 3 bases to trimming and J lost 5 bases; unmatched junction nucleotides: 5. The CDR3 nucleotides are TGTGCCAGCAGCCATAGCGGGGGGGCCGGTGAGACCCAGTACTTC. This translates into CASSHSGGAGETQYF. Full variable domain (remainder filled in from reference TRBV14 and TRBJ2-5): EAGVTQFPSHSVIEKGQTVTLRCDPISGHDNLYWYRRVMGKEIKFLLHFVKESKQDESGMPNNRFLAERTGGTYSTLKVQPAELEDSGVYFCASSHSGGAGETQYFGPGTRLLVL.

The chain carries TRBV7-2 and TRBJ1-2; D unresolved. Germline loops: CDR1 SGHTA, CDR2 FQGNSA. The CDR3 extends over 13 amino acids. The V end lost 1 base, the J end lost 7 bases, and 10 bases lay between the germline ends. The CDR3 region has the DNA TGTGCCAGCAGCTTAGACGGACTAGCTGGCTACACCTTC. Residues: CASSLDGLAGYTF.

The chain carries TRBV5-4 and TRBJ1-1; D call uncertain. The CDR3 runs 15 residues. Trimming removed 0 bases at V and 4 bases at J, with 13 bases between. CDR1 and CDR2 (germline): SGHNT, YYREEE (reference sequence). As DNA, the CDR3 is TGTGCCAGCAGCTTGGCCAGGAGGGAAGGCACTGAAGCTTTCTTT. Amino acid sequence: CASSLARREGTEAFF.